Presented here are 21 T cell receptor beta chains from one specimen sequenced in a study of T cells in Graves' hyperthyroidism and ophthalmopathy. RNA transcripts gave rise to amplified TCR beta CDR3 regions. The TCR CDR3 was amplified in a first-round RT-PCR using the HTBI primer set. TCRdb fed the multiplex PCR reads into MiXCR, producing one record per CDR3 protein. The table lists 640,000 or so distinct CDR3 sequences, roughly 14% of them singletons. Sequences were obtained from blood. The receptors derive from a woman aged 40-49 years with Graves' ophthalmopathy.

The genes are TRBV6-1 and TRBJ1-5, with a weak D call TRBD1 (6 bases). Germline V gene sequence: CDR1 MNHNS, CDR2 SASEGT. CDR3 size: 16 residues. V dropped 2 bases and J dropped 0 bases, with 11 bases sitting between them. The CDR3 is CASSESGDYSNQPQHF. The CDR3 DNA reads as TGTGCCAGCAGTGAATCAGGGGATTATAGCAATCAGCCCCAGCATTTT.

This clonotype was seen repeatedly, ten times or more. The chain employs TRBV10-3 and TRBJ1-2, with D possibly matching TRBD1 (6 bases). The ends were cut back, 4 bases at V and 5 bases at J, with 17 bases in the middle. This CDR3 spans 15 amino acids. The V gene's germline CDR1 is ENHRY and CDR2 SYGVKD. The DNA of the CDR3 is TGTGCCATCAGTGGGTTCCCAGGGGACGGTTATGGCTACACCTTC. Translation gives CAISGFPGDGYGYTF.

The chain uses TRBV12-3 or TRBV12-4 and TRBJ2-7; 10 bases line up with TRBD2. The CDR3 runs 13 residues. Trimming at V came to 8 bases and at J to 2 bases, leaving 3 bases not matched to a gene. CDR3 nucleotide sequence: TGTGCCAGCGCAGCGGGAGGGACCTACGAGCAGTACTTC. It translates to CASAAGGTYEQYF.

This clonotype was counted many times. CDR3 coding DNA: TGTGCCAGTAAGCCCGGGGGTATCTACGAGCAGTACTTC. It codes for CASKPGGIYEQYF. The gene calls are TRBV19 and TRBJ2-7; TRBD2 is a possible D gene (6 bases). V was cut by 7 bases and J by 3 bases, with 13 bases left in between. Germline V gives CDR1 LNHDA, CDR2 SQIVND (reference sequence). The CDR3 consists of 13 residues.

This clonotype was detected ten times or more. The J gene is TRBJ1-2, the V gene TRBV24-1; 9 bases agree with TRBD1. CDR1 KGHDR and CDR2 SFDVKD come from the germline V gene. The length of the CDR3 is 17 residues. With 3 bases clipped from V and 8 bases from J, the junction kept 15 bases outside the gene matches. The CDR3 is CATSDPGQGPSAGGYTF. The CDR3 nucleotides are TGTGCCACCAGTGATCCTGGACAGGGGCCGTCGGCTGGCGGCTACACCTTC.

This clonotype was counted ten times or more. V and J are TRBV6-5 and TRBJ2-5; a weak D match, TRBD1 (5 bases). The V end lost 2 bases, the J end lost 7 bases, and 8 bases lay between the germline ends. The germline V gene encodes CDR1 MNHEY and CDR2 SVGAGI. The CDR3 runs 12 residues. CDR3 in amino acids: CASSYGGATQYF. CDR3 nucleotides: TGTGCCAGCAGTTACGGTGGGGCGACCCAGTACTTC.

In its sample, this clonotype was seen many times. The chain uses TRBV12-3 or TRBV12-4 and TRBJ2-2, with a possible D match to TRBD2 (5 bases). With 4 bases removed from V and 4 bases from J, the gap between germline ends came to 13 bases. The CDR3 spans 15 residues. CDR3 DNA: TGTGCCAGCAGTTATTCTAGCTGGTTCACCGGGGAGCTGTTTTTT. Encoded protein: CASSYSSWFTGELFF.

The sample holds a few counts of this clonotype. This rearrangement joins TRBV4-3 to TRBJ1-5; D might be TRBD1 (5 bases). CDR1 LGHNA and CDR2 YSLEER come from the germline V gene. Deletions cut 3 bases from V and 5 bases from J, with 17 bases between. This CDR3 spans 16 amino acids. The CDR3 region is CASSQDRGVGHQPQHF. CDR3 DNA sequence: TGCGCCAGCAGCCAGGATCGAGGGGTTGGCCATCAGCCCCAGCATTTT.

This clonotype has ten or more counts. This sequence joins TRBV24-1 and TRBJ1-1, with D unclear. V lost 5 bases and J 5 bases, leaving 14 bases between the germline ends. Germline CDR1 KGHDR, CDR2 SFDVKD. This CDR3 spans 14 amino acids. The CDR3 bases are TGTGCCACCAGTGGCGACACCGGAACGACTGAAGCTTTCTTT. Amino acids: CATSGDTGTTEAFF.

There are many counts of this clonotype. The chain recombines TRBV27 with TRBJ1-2, with 7 bases that match TRBD1. Germline-derived CDR1 and CDR2 are MNHEY and SMNVEV (reference sequence). V lost 6 bases to trimming and J lost 4 bases; unmatched junction nucleotides: 11. The CDR3 spans 15 residues. The CDR3 region has the DNA TGTGCCAGCAGCCCGACATCGACAGGGTTCTATGGCTACACCTTC. Translating gives CASSPTSTGFYGYTF.

Only a few counts were recorded for this clonotype. CDR3 protein: CASSTSSGANVLTF. The DNA of the CDR3 is TGTGCCAGCAGTACGAGCTCTGGGGCCAACGTCCTGACTTTC. This sequence joins TRBV2 and TRBJ2-6; D gene unclear. This CDR3 comprises 14 residues. V was clipped by 5 bases and J by 0 bases, with 5 bases between them. Germline V gene lookup returns CDR1 SNHLY and CDR2 FYNNEI. Based on the CDR3 plus reference TRBV2 and TRBJ2-6, the full variable domain is EPEVTQTPSHQVTQMGQEVILRCVPISNHLYFYWYRQILGQKVEFLVSFYNNEISEKSEIFDDQFSVERPDGSNFTLKIRSTKLEDSAMYFCASSTSSGANVLTFGAGSRLTVL.

This clonotype was seen many times. The chain joins TRBV19 to TRBJ1-1; possibly TRBD1 for D (6 bases). V gave up 6 bases and J gave up 0 bases, with 11 bases separating them. The germline V gene has CDR1 LNHDA and CDR2 SQIVND (reference sequence). The CDR3 has 14 residues. The CDR3 reads CASRYGQLNTEAFF. CDR3 in DNA: TGTGCCAGTAGATACGGACAGTTGAACACTGAAGCTTTCTTT.

This clonotype was seen at least ten times. J is TRBJ2-5 and V is TRBV20-1; D is uncertain. The V end was cut by 0 bases, the J end by 9 bases, with 17 bases between. The CDR3 is 14 residues long. CDR1 DFQATT and CDR2 SNEGSKA come from the germline V gene (reference sequence). The CDR3 region is CSARDSPEPLAQYF. Here the CDR3 DNA reads TGCAGTGCTAGAGATTCTCCCGAACCCTTGGCCCAGTACTTC.

The rearrangement joins TRBV9 to TRBJ2-5; 11 nucleotides match TRBD1. Trimming took 3 bases from V and 4 from J; bases not matched to a gene: 5. This CDR3 is built from 15 residues. Per germline, CDR1 SGDLS and CDR2 YYNGEE. This chain's CDR3 is CASSADRGLGETQYF. Here the CDR3 DNA reads TGTGCCAGCAGCGCGGACAGGGGGCTGGGAGAGACCCAGTACTTC.

This clonotype was counted many times. This rearrangement joins TRBV20-1 to TRBJ2-7; D is unclear. The V and J ends lost 6 bases and 2 bases respectively, with 14 bases between them. From germline, CDR1 is DFQATT and CDR2 SNEGSKA (reference sequence). CDR3 length equals 13 residues. CDR3 region: CSARRGGTYEQYF. In DNA, the CDR3 is TGCAGTGCACGACGCGGCGGAACCTACGAGCAGTACTTC.

This clonotype was found many times. The rearrangement joins TRBV24-1 to TRBJ1-5; 7 positions match TRBD1. CDR1 is KGHDR, CDR2 SFDVKD, per germline. The CDR3 length is 14 residues. Unmatched junction bases numbered 1, after V lost 2 bases and J lost 4 bases. CDR3 DNA: TGTGCCACCAGTGATTCGGGACAGAATCAGCCCCAGCATTTT. Protein: CATSDSGQNQPQHF.

The table lists this clonotype with many counts. The chain is built from TRBV12-3 or TRBV12-4 and TRBJ1-1, with TRBD1 identical over 8 bases. Losses at the gene ends were 8 bases for V and 0 bases for J; bases not matched to a gene: 14. The length of the CDR3 is 17 residues. The CDR3 region is CASRRTNRGVMNTEAFF. The CDR3 DNA sequence: TGTGCCAGCCGCCGGACGAACAGGGGGGTCATGAACACTGAAGCTTTCTTT.

This clonotype was found many times. The chain links TRBV28 to TRBJ1-1; unclear D gene. CDR1 MDHEN and CDR2 SYDVKM come from the germline V gene. The CDR3 length is 18 residues. V lost 6 bases and J 1 base, leaving 24 bases between the germline ends. The CDR3 reads CASRRRVRVDIGNTEAFF. DNA for the CDR3: TGTGCCAGCAGAAGGAGGGTGAGGGTCGATATCGGGAACACTGAAGCTTTCTTT.

This clonotype was counted at least ten times. This chain uses TRBV6-1 with TRBJ2-5; 7 bases map to TRBD2. Trimming removed 5 bases from V and 5 bases from J; junction bases left unmatched: 8. This CDR3 is 14 amino acids long. From germline, CDR1 is MNHNS and CDR2 SASEGT. CDR3 region: CASSRLGGWETQYF. For the CDR3, the DNA is TGTGCCAGCAGTCGACTGGGGGGGTGGGAGACCCAGTACTTC.

CDR3 DNA: TGTGCCAGCAGTGGGAGATTCAGGGGGCTCGACACTGAAGCTTTCTTT. Protein sequence: CASSGRFRGLDTEAFF. The chain uses TRBV6-1 and TRBJ1-1; 8 bases are a match to TRBD1. Germline loops: CDR1 MNHNS, CDR2 SASEGT. The CDR3 contains 16 residues. After removal of 4 bases from V and 3 bases from J, the junction contained 10 bases not matched to a gene.

This clonotype has at least ten counts. V is TRBV7-9 and J is TRBJ2-7; D possibly corresponds to TRBD2 (6 bases). CDR1 is SEHNR, CDR2 FQNEAQ, per germline (reference sequence). Trimming took 5 bases from V and 4 from J, leaving 15 bases between them. The CDR3 extends over 14 amino acids. CDR3 bases: TGTGCCAGCAGCGGGGGGATGATCTTATACGAGCAGTACTTC. Protein: CASSGGMILYEQYF.